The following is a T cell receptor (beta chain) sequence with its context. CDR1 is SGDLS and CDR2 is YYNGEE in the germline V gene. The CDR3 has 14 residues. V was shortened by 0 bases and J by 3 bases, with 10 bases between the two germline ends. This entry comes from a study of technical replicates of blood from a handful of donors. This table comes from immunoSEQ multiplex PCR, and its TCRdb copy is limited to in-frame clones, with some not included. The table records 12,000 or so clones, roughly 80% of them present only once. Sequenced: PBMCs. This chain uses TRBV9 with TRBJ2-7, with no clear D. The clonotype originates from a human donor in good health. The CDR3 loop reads CASSVGGSDYEQYF. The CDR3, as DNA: TGTGCCAGCAGCGTAGGCGGCAGCGACTACGAGCAGTACTTC.